Sequencing of this T cell receptor beta chain was carried out in a study of T cells in Graves' hyperthyroidism and ophthalmopathy. On the study more broadly: Any treatment followed the collection of peripheral blood at initial diagnosis.

Used for diagnoses were clinical symptoms, serum thyroxine and TRAb, thyroid ultrasound and orbital computed tomography. The V and J ends lost 0 bases and 6 bases respectively, with 16 bases between them. This CDR3 is 16 amino acids long. Germline loops: CDR1 MGHRA, CDR2 YSYEKL. This clonotype has at least ten counts. From RNA transcripts, TCR beta CDR3 regions were amplified. The TCR CDR3 was amplified in a first-round RT-PCR using the HTBI primer set. TCRdb reprocessed the multiplex PCR reads with MiXCR, giving one entry per CDR3 protein. This table holds approximately 320,000 distinct CDR3 sequences, 16% found once.

Sequences were obtained from blood. This clonotype was obtained from a man aged 25 to 40 with Graves' hyperthyroidism. V is TRBV4-1 and J is TRBJ2-3, with D possibly being TRBD2 (5 bases). The CDR3 here is CASSQDDPRSGDTQYF. CDR3 nucleotides: TGCGCCAGCAGCCAAGATGACCCTCGGAGCGGTGATACGCAGTATTTT.